This T cell receptor beta chain was documented in a study of T cell repertoires in cytomegalovirus infection. Overall study findings and caveats: The study found HLA-C-restricted CMV-specific TCR beta clonotypes dominating the ex vivo response. Of the TCR beta families, the public ones yielded a cumulative frequency that identified carriers of CMV plus the relevant HLA.

V was cut by 0 bases and J by 2 bases, with 18 bases left in between. This CDR3 has 18 amino acids. CDR1 SGHKS and CDR2 YYEKEE come from the germline V gene (reference sequence). This clonotype showed up many times. Its antigen is as yet unknown. TCRdb re-derived calls from the reads in MiXCR, one entry per CDR3 protein. This table has 300,000 to 450,000 distinct CDR3 sequences, 15% to 20% appearing once. The chain is built from TRBV5-5 and TRBJ2-1; perhaps D is TRBD1 or TRBD2 (6 bases each). The sample consisted of PBMCs. This clonotype originated in a human donor in good health (CMV status not recorded). Some clones in this sample may be carry-over from other donors' samples. CDR3 residues: CASSLERGVVDTYNEQFF. CDR3 in DNA: TGTGCCAGCAGCTTGGAAAGGGGGGTAGTCGATACCTACAATGAGCAGTTCTTC.